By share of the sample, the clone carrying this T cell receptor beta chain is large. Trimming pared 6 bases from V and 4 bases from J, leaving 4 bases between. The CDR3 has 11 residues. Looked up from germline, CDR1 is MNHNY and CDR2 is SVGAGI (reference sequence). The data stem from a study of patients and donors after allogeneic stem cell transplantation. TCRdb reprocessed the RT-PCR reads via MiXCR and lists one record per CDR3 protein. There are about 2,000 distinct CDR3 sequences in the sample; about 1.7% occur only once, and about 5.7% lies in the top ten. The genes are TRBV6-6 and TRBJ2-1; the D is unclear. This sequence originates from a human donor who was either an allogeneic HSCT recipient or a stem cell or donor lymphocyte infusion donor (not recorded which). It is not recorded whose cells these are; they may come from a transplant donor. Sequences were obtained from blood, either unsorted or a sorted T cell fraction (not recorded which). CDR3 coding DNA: TGTGCCAGCAGGATGTACAATGAGCAGTTCTTC. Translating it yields CASRMYNEQFF.